Only a few counts were recorded for the clone carrying this TCR beta chain. Germline V gives CDR1 SQVTM, CDR2 ANQGSEA. There are 15 residues in the CDR3. The J segment lost 7 bases and the V segment lost 6 bases, leaving 14 bases of the junction unmatched. This specimen belongs to a study of Tregs in tolerant kidney transplant recipients. Unstimulated regulatory T cells (CD4+CD25+CD127-), CD4+CD25- non-regulatory cells, CD4 and CD8 cells were FACS-sorted from thawed PBMCs. Assay used: immunoSEQ multiplex PCR; TCRdb lists only in-frame clones, some missing. The repertoire holds tens of thousands of clones, with roughly 89% as singletons.

This clonotype was obtained from a human donor in good health. V is TRBV29-1 and J is TRBJ2-2; 7 bases are a match to TRBD1. Sequenced sample: CD4+ T cells from blood. The CDR3 reads CSVVEQGMTDGELFF. For the CDR3, the DNA is TGCAGCGTCGTGGAACAGGGGATGACCGACGGGGAGCTGTTTTTT.